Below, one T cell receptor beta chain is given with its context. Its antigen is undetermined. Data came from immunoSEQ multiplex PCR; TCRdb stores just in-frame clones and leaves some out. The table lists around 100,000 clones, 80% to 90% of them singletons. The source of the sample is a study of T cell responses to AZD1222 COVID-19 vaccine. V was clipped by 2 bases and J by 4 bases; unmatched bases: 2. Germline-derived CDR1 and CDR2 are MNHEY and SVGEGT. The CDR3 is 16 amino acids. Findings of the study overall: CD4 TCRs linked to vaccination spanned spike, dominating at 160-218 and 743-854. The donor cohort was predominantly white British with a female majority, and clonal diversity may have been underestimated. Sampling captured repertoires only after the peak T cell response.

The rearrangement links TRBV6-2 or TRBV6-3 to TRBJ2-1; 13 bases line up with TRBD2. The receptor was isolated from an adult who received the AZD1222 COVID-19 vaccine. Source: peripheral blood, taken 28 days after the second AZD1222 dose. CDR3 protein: CASSYPGLAGYNEQFF. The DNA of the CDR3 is TGTGCCAGCAGTTACCCGGGACTAGCGGGGTACAATGAGCAGTTCTTC.